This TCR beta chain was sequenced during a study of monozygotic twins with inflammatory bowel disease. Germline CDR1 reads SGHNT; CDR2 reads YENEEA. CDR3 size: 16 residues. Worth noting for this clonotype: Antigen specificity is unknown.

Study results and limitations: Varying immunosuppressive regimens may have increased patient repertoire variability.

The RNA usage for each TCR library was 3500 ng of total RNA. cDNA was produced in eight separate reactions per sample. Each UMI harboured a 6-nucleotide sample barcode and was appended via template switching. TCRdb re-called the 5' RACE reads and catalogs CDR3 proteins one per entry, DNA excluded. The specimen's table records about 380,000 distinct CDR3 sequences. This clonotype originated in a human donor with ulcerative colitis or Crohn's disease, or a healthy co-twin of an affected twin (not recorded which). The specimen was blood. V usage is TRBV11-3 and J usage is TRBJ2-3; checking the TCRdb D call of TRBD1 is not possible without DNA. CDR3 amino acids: CASSGSGGLSTDTQYF. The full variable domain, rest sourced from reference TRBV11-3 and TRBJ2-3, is EAGVVQSPRYKIIEKKQPVAFWCNPISGHNTLYWYLQNLGQGPELLIRYENEEAVDDSQLPKDRFSAERLKGVDSTLKIQPAELGDSAVYLCASSGSGGLSTDTQYFGPGTRLTVL.